This is a list of T cell receptor beta chains from one sample in a study of blood T cell repertoires in COVID-19. TCRdb's table, derived via immunoSEQ multiplex PCR, lists solely in-frame clones and lacks some. Found here are some 450,000 clones, 70% to 90% of them singletons; the top ten hold 0.7% to 1%. Sequenced material: peripheral blood. These receptors were obtained from a man between 18 and 35 years old with COVID-19, enrolled during active disease. Each CDR3 is given with its conserved first and last residue. D genes are given only for firm matches. Clone size, where shown, is once, few, many, or a class for clones that have expanded.

TRBV7-9	TRBJ1-4	NA	TRBD1	CASSMTGNVGNEKLFF	TGTGCCAGCAGCATGACAGGGAATGTCGGTAATGAAAAACTGTTTTTT
TRBV12-5	TRBJ2-1	NA	NA	CASGNYREHNEQFF	TGTGCTAGTGGTAACTACAGGGAACACAATGAGCAGTTCTTC
TRBV2	TRBJ2-2	once	TRBD1	CASSPQGAGTGELFF	TGTGCCAGCAGCCCCCAGGGGGCTGGGACCGGGGAGCTGTTTTTT
TRBV30	TRBJ2-2	NA	TRBD2	CAWSLAGGFTGELFF	TGTGCCTGGAGTCTAGCGGGAGGGTTCACCGGGGAGCTGTTTTTT
TRBV14	TRBJ2-7	NA	TRBD1	CASSQVFQGAREQYF	TGTGCCAGCAGCCAAGTTTTCCAGGGGGCGAGAGAGCAGTACTTC
TRBV3-1/TRBV3-2	TRBJ2-2	NA	TRBD2	CASSRTRGTGELFF	TGTGCCAGCAGCCGGACTAGGGGCACCGGGGAGCTGTTTTTT
TRBV5-4	TRBJ2-3	NA	NA	CASSPWETGGSDTQYF	TGTGCCAGCAGCCCCTGGGAGACGGGGGGCTCAGATACGCAGTATTTT
TRBV6-5	TRBJ2-7	NA	TRBD1	CASTHGDRDHEQYF	TGTGCCAGCACACACGGAGACAGGGACCACGAGCAGTACTTC
TRBV6-4	TRBJ2-7	NA	TRBD1	CASSVSPGGTYEQYF	TGTGCCAGCAGTGTCTCCCCAGGGGGCACCTACGAGCAGTACTTC
TRBV7-9	TRBJ2-1	NA	TRBD1	CASSPLGDSYNEQFF	TGTGCCAGCAGCCCCTTAGGGGACAGCTACAATGAGCAGTTCTTC
TRBV5-1	TRBJ2-7	NA	NA	CASSLDSFSYEQYF	TGCGCCAGCAGCCTGGACAGCTTCTCCTACGAGCAGTACTTC
TRBV3-1/TRBV3-2	TRBJ2-5	NA	TRBD2	CASSHEWTSGEETQYF	TGTGCCAGCAGCCATGAATGGACTAGCGGGGAAGAGACCCAGTACTTC
TRBV6-5	TRBJ2-7	NA	NA	CASSWGQYEQYF	TGTGCCAGCAGCTGGGGGCAATACGAGCAGTACTTC
TRBV18	TRBJ2-2	NA	NA	CASSPLLSSDTGELFF	TGTGCCAGCTCGCCCCTCTTGTCGTCGGACACCGGGGAGCTGTTTTTT
TRBV21-1	TRBJ1-1	NA	NA	CASIRTGEGTEAFF	TGTGCCAGCATCCGGACAGGGGAGGGCACTGAAGCTTTCTTT
TRBV7-2	TRBJ2-7	NA	TRBD1	CASSRDREYEQYF	TGTGCCAGCAGCAGGGACAGGGAGTACGAGCAGTACTTC
TRBV11-2	TRBJ2-2	NA	NA	CASSSVSVGELFF	TGTGCCAGCAGCTCAGTTAGCGTAGGGGAGCTGTTTTTT
TRBV2	TRBJ2-2	NA	TRBD2	CASRTWGGLAGTGELFF	TGTGCCAGCAGGACGTGGGGGGGACTAGCGGGCACCGGGGAGCTGTTTTTT
TRBV6-5	TRBJ2-1	NA	NA	CASGEYNEQFF	TGTGCCAGCGGAGAATACAATGAGCAGTTCTTC
TRBV12-3/TRBV12-4	TRBJ1-4	few	NA	CASRQANNEKLFF	TGTGCCAGCAGACAGGCGAATAATGAAAAACTGTTTTTT
TRBV7-9	TRBJ2-7	few	TRBD2	CASSAGLAGSYEQYF	TGTGCCAGCAGCGCCGGACTAGCGGGCTCCTACGAGCAGTACTTC
TRBV25-1	TRBJ1-1	NA	NA	CASSEYKADTEAFF	TGTGCCAGCAGTGAATACAAAGCGGACACTGAAGCTTTCTTT
TRBV5-1	TRBJ1-3	NA	NA	CASRGGEARGNTIYF	TGCGCCAGCAGGGGAGGGGAGGCAAGAGGAAACACCATATATTTT
TRBV4-1	TRBJ2-5	NA	TRBD2	CASSQEFLASGGVQETQYF	TGCGCCAGCAGCCAAGAATTTTTGGCTAGCGGGGGAGTGCAGGAGACCCAGTACTTC
TRBV13	TRBJ2-3	NA	TRBD2	CASSQNEAGGNTDTQYF	TGTGCCAGCAGCCAAAACGAGGCGGGGGGGAACACAGATACGCAGTATTTT
TRBV18	TRBJ2-5	once	NA	CASSPRGETQYF	TGTGCCAGCTCACCAAGGGGAGAGACCCAGTACTTC
TRBV6-4	TRBJ1-2	once	TRBD1	CASSDRGRQGNYGYTF	TGTGCCAGCAGTGACAGGGGCCGACAGGGCAACTATGGCTACACCTTC
TRBV15	TRBJ2-2	NA	NA	CATSRSTIANTGELFF	TGTGCCACCAGCAGATCCACGATAGCAAACACCGGGGAGCTGTTTTTT
TRBV9	TRBJ2-1	once	TRBD1	CASSVAGQAYNEQFF	TGTGCCAGCAGCGTAGCGGGACAGGCCTACAATGAGCAGTTCTTC
TRBV12-3/TRBV12-4	TRBJ2-1	NA	NA	CASTPGNEQFF	TGTGCCAGCACCCCCGGGAATGAGCAGTTCTTC
TRBV18	TRBJ2-1	NA	NA	CASSPQADVLNEQFF	TGTGCCAGCTCACCACAAGCGGACGTCCTGAATGAGCAGTTCTTC
TRBV3-1/TRBV3-2	TRBJ2-1	NA	TRBD1	CASSSWDRGNEQFF	TGTGCCAGCAGCTCGTGGGACAGGGGCAATGAGCAGTTCTTC
TRBV6-5	TRBJ2-7	NA	TRBD1	CASRRGQASYEQYF	TGTGCCAGCAGGAGGGGACAGGCCTCCTACGAGCAGTACTTC
TRBV18	TRBJ1-5	NA	NA	CASSGQGHNQPQHF	TGTGCCAGCTCAGGCCAGGGTCACAATCAGCCCCAGCATTTT
TRBV19	TRBJ1-2	NA	NA	CASSMGAVPNYGYTF	TGTGCCAGTAGTATGGGGGCAGTTCCTAACTATGGCTACACCTTC
TRBV10-1	TRBJ2-7	NA	NA	CASSVWPRGGYEQYF	TGCGCCAGCAGTGTTTGGCCCCGAGGTGGCTACGAGCAGTACTTC
TRBV10-2	TRBJ2-7	few	TRBD1	CASVPGGDRPYEQYF	TGCGCCAGCGTACCGGGTGGGGACAGACCCTACGAGCAGTACTTC